The 15 T cell receptor beta chains below all came from one sample that was sequenced in a study of cytomegalovirus exposure and HLA in healthy donors. This PCR relied on a set of 60 Vbeta primers and 13 Jbeta primers. Assay used: immunoSEQ multiplex PCR; TCRdb lists only in-frame clones, some missing. The sample consists of 80,000 to 100,000 clones, around 82% of them appearing once. Sequencing was performed on PBMCs. The receptors derive from a man aged 35-49 years in good health and CMV-seropositive.

The count of this clone is one. The chain has TRBV6-5 and TRBJ1-6, with D possibly matching TRBD1 (5 bases). The CDR3 runs to 14 residues. V was pared by 6 bases and J by 2 bases, with 8 bases between. CDR1 is MNHEY, CDR2 SVGAGI, per germline. The CDR3: CASRGGTYNSPLHF. In DNA, the CDR3 is TGTGCCAGCAGGGGGGGGACCTATAATTCACCCCTCCACTTT.

The V and J genes are TRBV7-9 and TRBJ2-7; the D is unclear. The V end lost 2 bases, the J end lost 1 base, and 9 bases lay between the germline ends. Germline V gene data show CDR1 as SEHNR and CDR2 as FQNEAQ (reference sequence). The CDR3 length is 14 residues. CDR3 residues: CASSLTQDSYEQYF. CDR3 nucleotides: TGTGCCAGCAGCTTAACCCAGGATTCCTACGAGCAGTACTTC.

This chain uses TRBV11-2 with TRBJ1-2, with 9 bases identical to TRBD1. In germline, CDR1 is SGHAT, CDR2 FQNNGV. The CDR3 length is 15 residues. V gave up 4 bases and J gave up 7 bases; unmatched junction bases: 10. CDR3 amino acids: CASSSLRTGEGGYTF. CDR3 DNA sequence: TGTGCCAGCAGCTCCCTTCGGACAGGGGAAGGTGGCTACACCTTC.

This rearrangement joins TRBV27 to TRBJ2-5, with 12 positions matching TRBD2. V shed 5 bases, J shed 4 bases, and the junction held 5 bases outside the gene matches. Germline CDR1 MNHEY, CDR2 SMNVEV (reference sequence). This CDR3 spans 15 amino acids. CDR3 residues: CASSPLAGGRETQYF. The CDR3 nucleotides read TGTGCCAGCAGTCCCCTAGCGGGAGGGAGAGAGACCCAGTACTTC.

The chain employs TRBV5-1 and TRBJ2-2, with a tentative D call TRBD1 (5 bases). The CDR3 contains 14 residues. Germline lookup yields CDR1 SGHRS and CDR2 YFSETQ. V was trimmed by 0 bases and J by 8 bases, leaving 11 bases between them. The CDR3 coding sequence is TGCGCCAGCAGCTTGGGACAGCCAAGAGGGGAGCTGTTTTTT. This gives the protein CASSLGQPRGELFF. The full variable domain, with the rest looked up from reference TRBV5-1 and TRBJ2-2, is KAGVTQTPRYLIKTRGQQVTLSCSPISGHRSVSWYQQTPGQGLQFLFEYFSETQRNKGNFPGRFSGRQFSNSRSEMNVSTLELGDSALYLCASSLGQPRGELFFGEGSRLTVL.

The chain joins TRBV29-1 to TRBJ1-1, with 9 bases that match TRBD1. Looked up from germline, CDR1 is SQVTM and CDR2 is ANQGSEA. The CDR3 length is 12 residues. Unmatched junction bases numbered 4, after V lost 7 bases and J lost 4 bases. The CDR3 is CSGGQGGTEAFF. The CDR3 nucleotides read TGCAGCGGGGGACAGGGTGGCACTGAAGCTTTCTTT.

This rearrangement joins TRBV6-1 to TRBJ1-2; 9 bases align to TRBD1. The trim removed 5 bases at V and 2 bases at J, leaving 3 bases unmatched. The germline V gene has CDR1 MNHNS and CDR2 SASEGT. There are 14 residues in the CDR3. CDR3 nucleotide sequence: TGTGCCAGCAGTTTTGACAGGGGGAACTATGGCTACACCTTC. Its protein product is CASSFDRGNYGYTF.

This clone was observed a handful of times. A read error may produce the germline difference seen at one junction end. V is TRBV4-1 and J is TRBJ1-1; D uncertain. Germline-derived CDR1 and CDR2 are MGHRA and YSYEKL. This CDR3 has 16 amino acids. The CDR3 bases are TGTGCCATTAGAGAACGGAGAGGCAGCAGGAACACTGAAGCTTTCTTT. Translated: CAIRERRGSRNTEAFF.

The J gene is TRBJ2-1, the V gene TRBV6-5; no clear D gene. Trimming took 10 bases from V and 4 from J, leaving 11 bases between them. CDR3 length equals 12 residues. Germline CDR1 is MNHEY and CDR2 is SVGAGI. Here the CDR3 DNA reads TGTGCCACCGACTCCGGATACAATGAGCAGTTCTTC. Protein product: CATDSGYNEQFF.

This chain uses TRBV27 with TRBJ1-5; tentatively, D is TRBD1 (6 bases). The length of the CDR3 is 16 residues. Deletions cut 6 bases from V and 2 bases from J, with 17 bases between. CDR1 and CDR2 (germline): MNHEY, SMNVEV (reference sequence). The CDR3 region has the DNA TGTGCCAGCAGAGGGGGTGGGGCCCACGGCAATCAGCCCCAGCATTTT. Translation: CASRGGGAHGNQPQHF.

This chain joins TRBV19 and TRBJ2-5, with 8 nucleotides matching TRBD1. CDR3 length: 14 residues. CDR1 LNHDA and CDR2 SQIVND come from the germline V gene (reference sequence). The junction had 5 bases not matched to a gene; V was cut back by 3 bases and J by 5 bases. CDR3 bases: TGTGCCAGTAGTATTAACAGGGGGTTGGAGACCCAGTACTTC. Protein sequence: CASSINRGLETQYF.

The chain couples TRBV5-4 to TRBJ2-3; D not certain. This CDR3 has 17 amino acids. Germline CDR1 SGHNT, CDR2 YYREEE (reference sequence). V lost 2 bases and J lost 4, with 20 bases in between. The CDR3 bases are TGTGCCAGCAGCTTCCGATCAACGGCTAGTTCGGCAGATACGCAGTATTTT. Its protein product is CASSFRSTASSADTQYF. The whole variable domain, filled in from reference TRBV5-4 and TRBJ2-3, reads ETGVTQSPTHLIKTRGQQVTLRCSSQSGHNTVSWYQQALGQGPQFIFQYYREEENGRGNFPPRFSGLQFPNYSSELNVNALELDDSALYLCASSFRSTASSADTQYFGPGTRLTVL.

The rearrangement uses TRBV5-1 and TRBJ1-1, with TRBD1 identical over 8 bases. V shed 4 bases and J 4 bases; nucleotides not matched to a gene: 6. CDR1 and CDR2 (germline): SGHRS, YFSETQ. This CDR3 has 14 amino acids. CDR3 loop: CASSAQGAVTEAFF. The CDR3, as DNA: TGCGCCAGCAGCGCTCAGGGGGCTGTCACTGAAGCTTTCTTT. The full variable domain, with the rest looked up from reference TRBV5-1 and TRBJ1-1, is KAGVTQTPRYLIKTRGQQVTLSCSPISGHRSVSWYQQTPGQGLQFLFEYFSETQRNKGNFPGRFSGRQFSNSRSEMNVSTLELGDSALYLCASSAQGAVTEAFFGQGTRLTVV.

The rearrangement joins TRBV6-5 to TRBJ2-5; no definite D call. Germline loops: CDR1 MNHEY, CDR2 SVGAGI. With 0 bases removed from V and 4 bases from J, the gap between germline ends came to 15 bases. The CDR3 extends over 16 amino acids. In DNA, the CDR3 is TGTGCCAGCAGTTACTCGGGCACTCGCCCAGGAGAGACCCAGTACTTC. This sequence encodes CASSYSGTRPGETQYF.

V and J are TRBV7-6 and TRBJ1-1; possibly TRBD1 for D (6 bases). Germline V gives CDR1 SGHVS, CDR2 FNYEAQ. This CDR3 region has 13 residues. Trimming took 1 base from V and 11 from J, leaving 14 bases between them. DNA of the CDR3: TGTGCCAGCAGCTTAGGAGGGGAAAGGGGGGCTTTCTTT. Its translation: CASSLGGERGAFF. Drawing the rest from reference TRBV7-6 and TRBJ1-1, the complete variable domain is GAGVSQSPRYKVTKRGQDVALRCDPISGHVSLYWYRQALGQGPEFLTYFNYEAQQDKSGLPNDRFSAERPEGSISTLTIQRTEQRDSAMYRCASSLGGERGAFFGQGTRLTVV.